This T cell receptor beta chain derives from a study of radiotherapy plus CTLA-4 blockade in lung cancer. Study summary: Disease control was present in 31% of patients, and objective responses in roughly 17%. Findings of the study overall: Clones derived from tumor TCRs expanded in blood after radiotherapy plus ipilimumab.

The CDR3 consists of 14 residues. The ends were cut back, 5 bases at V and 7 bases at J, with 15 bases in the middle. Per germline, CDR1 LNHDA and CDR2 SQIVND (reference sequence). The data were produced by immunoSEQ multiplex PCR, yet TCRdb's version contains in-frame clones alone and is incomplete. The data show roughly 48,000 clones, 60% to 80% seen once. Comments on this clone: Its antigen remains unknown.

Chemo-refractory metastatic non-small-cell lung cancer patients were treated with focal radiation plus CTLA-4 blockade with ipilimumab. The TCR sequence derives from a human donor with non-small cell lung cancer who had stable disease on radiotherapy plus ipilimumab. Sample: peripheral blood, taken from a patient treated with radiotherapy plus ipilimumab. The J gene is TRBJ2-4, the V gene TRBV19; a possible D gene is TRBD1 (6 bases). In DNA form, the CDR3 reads TGTGCCAGTAGTCCCAGGGACATTGGGAACATTCAGTACTTC. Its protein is CASSPRDIGNIQYF.